The 9 T cell receptor beta chains listed next were all sequenced from one sample in a study of T cell repertoires in cytomegalovirus infection. TCRdb itself ran the reads through MiXCR, one entry per CDR3 protein. This sample yields a few hundred thousand distinct CDR3 sequences, of which roughly 34% are seen a single time; roughly 14% belongs to the top ten. No cognate antigen is known for these TCRs. The sequencing used cultured PBMCs, collected from culture after CMV antigen stimulation. The receptors come from a human donor in good health (CMV status not recorded). Some clones in this sample may be carry-over from other donors' samples.

The rearrangement uses TRBV19 and TRBJ1-5; D is unclear. CDR3 length: 15 amino acids. Trimming stripped 2 bases from V and 0 bases from J, with 8 bases between. Germline V gene lookup returns CDR1 LNHDA and CDR2 SQIVND (reference sequence). The CDR3 DNA follows: TGTGCCAGTAGTATAACGGAATATAGCAATCAGCCCCAGCATTTT. Its protein is CASSITEYSNQPQHF.

This clonotype has a handful of counts. The V and J genes are TRBV6-2 or TRBV6-3 and TRBJ2-5; TRBD2 matches at 11 bases. Germline CDR1 MNHEY, CDR2 SVGEGT. This CDR3 region has 15 residues. Trimming took 10 bases from V and 1 from J; bases not matched to a gene: 8. CDR3 DNA: TGTGCCACCGCGCTAGCGGGAGGACTCCAAGAGACCCAGTACTTC. It encodes CATALAGGLQETQYF.

The chain is built from TRBV7-9 and TRBJ2-2, with D unclear. The germline V gene encodes CDR1 SEHNR and CDR2 FQNEAQ (reference sequence). V gave up 1 base and J gave up 5 bases, with 8 bases separating them. CDR3 length: 14 amino acids. CDR3 sequence (DNA): TGTGCCAGCAGCTTAGGGGTCGGAACCGGGGAGCTGTTTTTT. Amino acids: CASSLGVGTGELFF.

The chain links TRBV10-3 to TRBJ1-2, with D hard to call. Germline V gene data show CDR1 as ENHRY and CDR2 as SYGVKD. Trimming took off 0 bases at V and 8 bases at J, with 13 bases between the two ends. This CDR3 region has 14 residues. The CDR3 region is CAISESGQGSGYTF. CDR3 coding DNA: TGTGCCATCAGTGAGTCTGGCCAAGGGAGCGGCTACACCTTC.

In this sample, this clonotype turned up many times. The chain is built from TRBV28 and TRBJ1-6, with 8 bases that match TRBD1. Germline assignment: CDR1 MDHEN and CDR2 SYDVKM. The CDR3 loop spans 16 amino acids. V shed 6 bases and J 7 bases; nucleotides not matched to a gene: 11. The CDR3 sequence: CASSFKGGQVNSPLHF. In DNA, the CDR3 is TGTGCCAGCAGCTTTAAAGGGGGACAGGTCAATTCACCCCTCCACTTT.

Ten or more counts support this clonotype. The chain combines TRBV7-2 with TRBJ2-3; D remains unclear. V lost 5 bases to trimming and J lost 2 bases, with 5 bases between them. The germline V gene encodes CDR1 SGHTA and CDR2 FQGNSA. This CDR3 is 12 amino acids long. DNA for the CDR3: TGTGCCAGCAGCCGATCCACAGATACGCAGTATTTT. Encoded protein: CASSRSTDTQYF.

In this sample, this clonotype turned up many times. The genes are TRBV11-2 and TRBJ2-1; D is perhaps TRBD1 (6 bases). The ends were cut back, 4 bases at V and 7 bases at J, with 14 bases in the middle. Germline CDR1 reads SGHAT; CDR2 reads FQNNGV. The length of the CDR3 is 14 residues. The CDR3 sequence is CASSSIQGFNEQFF. The CDR3 DNA reads as TGTGCCAGCAGCTCCATACAGGGATTTAATGAGCAGTTCTTC.

This rearrangement joins TRBV7-8 to TRBJ2-7; D is uncertain. V was pared by 6 bases and J by 0 bases, with 15 bases between. The CDR3 has 15 residues. Germline assignment: CDR1 SGHVS and CDR2 FQNEAQ. CDR3 in DNA: TGTGCCAGCAGTCCTCTCGCACCGAGCTCCTACGAGCAGTACTTC. It specifies CASSPLAPSSYEQYF.

This clonotype was picked up many times. The chain is built from TRBV7-9 and TRBJ2-1, with TRBD2 matching 11 bases. The V gene end was trimmed by 3 bases and the J gene end by 9 bases; junction bases not matched to a gene: 4. Germline V gives CDR1 SEHNR, CDR2 FQNEAQ (reference sequence). The CDR3 extends over 14 amino acids. Here the CDR3 reads CASSFSGRASEQFF. The CDR3 nucleotides read TGTGCCAGCAGCTTTAGCGGGAGGGCAAGTGAGCAGTTCTTC.